The following is a TCR beta chain sequence with its context. Germline CDR1 is MDHEN and CDR2 is SYDVKM. V dropped 8 bases and J dropped 0; count of bases not matched to a gene: 4. The CDR3 sequence is 14 residues long. The entry originates in a study of blood T cell repertoires in COVID-19. Clones were sequenced by immunoSEQ multiplex PCR, and TCRdb holds only the in-frame ones, with some missing. The repertoire has over 40,000 clones, about four fifths of them found once; the top ten carry less than 8%. The receptor was isolated from a man in his sixties with active COVID-19. The rearrangement links TRBV28 to TRBJ2-3; 8 nucleotides line up with TRBD2. Material for sequencing was peripheral blood. CDR3 sequence reads: CASRPGGSTDTQYF. CDR3 nucleotide sequence: TGTGCCAGCCGCCCGGGGGGGAGCACAGATACGCAGTATTTT.